The 25 T cell receptor beta chains in this list originate from one sample, sequenced in a study of blood T cell repertoires in COVID-19 (dated by TCRdb to between 2020 and 2021). The library was built by means of the immunoSEQ multiplex PCR assay. Sourced from immuneACCESS, this table was stored by TCRdb with only in-frame sequences that have V and J called. A share of the clones is absent; for the studies checked, an unresolved V gene accounts for under half, and the remainder has no known explanation. This sample lists 200,000 or so clones; about nine tenths were detected once. The ten largest clones take up about 2.1% of the sample. Sequenced sample: peripheral blood. These receptors originate from a man between 65 and 85 years old with active or convalescent COVID-19.

The rearrangement uses TRBV6-5 and TRBJ2-2; unclear D gene. Germline V gene sequence: CDR1 MNHEY, CDR2 SVGAGI. This CDR3 is built from 14 residues. V shed 4 bases and J shed 1 base, with 7 bases lying between them. The chain's CDR3 is CASSSTGNTGELFF. CDR3 DNA sequence: TGTGCCAGCAGTTCCACGGGGAACACCGGGGAGCTGTTTTTT.

The chain carries TRBV6-1 and TRBJ1-2; 9 positions match TRBD1. Per the germline V gene, CDR1 is MNHNS and CDR2 is SASEGT. V dropped 1 base and J dropped 5; count of bases not matched to a gene: 11. This CDR3 comprises 17 residues. In DNA, the CDR3 is TGTGCCAGCAGTGAAGACTTACAACAGGGGGCCCCATATGGCTACACCTTC. Translation: CASSEDLQQGAPYGYTF.

There are a few counts of this clone. J is TRBJ2-2 and V is TRBV6-5; tentative D call: TRBD1 (5 bases). Per germline, CDR1 MNHEY and CDR2 SVGAGI. The CDR3 runs to 14 residues. The V and J ends lost 2 bases and 3 bases respectively, with 7 bases between them. The DNA of the CDR3 is TGTGCCAGCAGTTACGAAGGGGACACCGGGGAGCTGTTTTTT. Its protein is CASSYEGDTGELFF.

The chain uses TRBV28 and TRBJ1-6, with D maybe TRBD1 (5 bases). The CDR3 has 14 amino acids. Trimming cost V 4 bases and J 7 bases, with 11 bases left between them. CDR1 and CDR2 (germline): MDHEN, SYDVKM. Written as DNA, the CDR3 is TGTGCCAGCAGTTCGCAGGGTAACAATTCACCCCTCCACTTT. Amino acid sequence: CASSSQGNNSPLHF. Supplemented by reference TRBV28 and TRBJ1-6, the full variable domain reads DVKVTQSSRYLVKRTGEKVFLECVQDMDHENMFWYRQDPGLGLRLIYFSYDVKMKEKGDIPEGYSVSREKKERFSLILESASTNQTSMYLCASSSQGNNSPLHFGNGTRLTVT.

The chain uses TRBV18 and TRBJ2-3; 9 bases match TRBD2. The germline V gene has CDR1 KGHSH and CDR2 LQKENI. V lost 6 bases, J lost 3 bases, and 4 bases stayed unmatched. This CDR3 is 14 amino acids long. CDR3: CASSLAGRTDTQYF. CDR3 DNA sequence: TGTGCCAGCTCCCTAGCGGGAAGGACAGATACGCAGTATTTT. Looking up the rest from reference TRBV18 and TRBJ2-3 gives the full variable domain: NAGVMQNPRHLVRRRGQEARLRCSPMKGHSHVYWYRQLPEEGLKFMVYLQKENIIDESGMPKERFSAEFPKEGPSILRIQQVVRGDSAAYFCASSLAGRTDTQYFGPGTRLTVL.

The gene calls are TRBV21-1 and TRBJ1-5. TRBV21-1 is tagged as a pseudogene. The CDR3 loop spans 16 amino acids. The CDR3 DNA is TGTGCCAGCAGCAAAGGGGACCGGGAGAACAATCAGCCCCAGCATTTT. Encoded protein: CASSKGDRENNQPQHF.

The chain employs TRBV7-9 and TRBJ1-4; 9 nucleotides align to TRBD1. V gave up 11 bases and J gave up 7 bases; unmatched junction bases: 8. The germline gives CDR1 SEHNR, CDR2 FQNEAQ (reference sequence). The CDR3 has 13 residues. The CDR3 nucleotides read TGTGCCTCCACAGGGGGCGCTTTTGAAAAACTGTTTTTT. Its translation is CASTGGAFEKLFF.

The chain carries TRBV3-1 (or the pseudogene TRBV3-2) and TRBJ1-4; D may be TRBD1 (5 bases). The CDR3 is 14 amino acids. Germline loops: CDR1 LGHDT, CDR2 YNNKEL (reference sequence). The V end lost 4 bases, the J end lost 7 bases, and 13 bases lay between the germline ends. The CDR3: CASSLTNGGEKLFF. The DNA of the CDR3 is TGTGCCAGCAGCCTCACTAACGGGGGTGAAAAACTGTTTTTT.

The chain combines TRBV27 with TRBJ2-7; D unresolved. V lost 3 bases, J lost 2 bases, and 14 bases lay in between. The CDR3 extends over 15 amino acids. CDR1 MNHEY and CDR2 SMNVEV come from the germline V gene (reference sequence). The CDR3: CASSFRTGSTYEQYF. CDR3 bases: TGTGCCAGCAGTTTCAGAACCGGGTCAACCTACGAGCAGTACTTC.

V gene TRBV5-1 combines with J gene TRBJ1-6, with D unclear. CDR3 size: 16 residues. CDR1 is SGHRS and CDR2 is YFSETQ in the germline V gene. The germline V and J ends were trimmed by 0 bases and 9 bases, with 16 bases remaining between them. In DNA form, the CDR3 reads TGCGCCAGCAGCTTGGTCGGGAATCGGGAGGGTTCACCCCTCCACTTT. It is translated as CASSLVGNREGSPLHF.

The CDR3 reads CASSPFSWDRSNNYGYTF. The CDR3 DNA follows: TGTGCCAGCAGCCCCTTTTCGTGGGACAGGAGCAATAACTATGGCTACACCTTC. This chain links TRBV5-6 with TRBJ1-2, with 8 bases matching TRBD1. The germline V gene has CDR1 SGHDT and CDR2 YYEEEE. The CDR3 covers 18 residues. V shed 4 bases and J 1 base; nucleotides not matched to a gene: 15.

The rearrangement links TRBV28 to TRBJ2-1; 12 nucleotides agree with TRBD1. The CDR3 has 15 residues. J was trimmed by 7 bases and V by 4 bases; bases with no gene match: 5. Germline values: CDR1 MDHEN, CDR2 SYDVKM. The CDR3 spells CASSSGQGARNEQFF. CDR3 nucleotide sequence: TGTGCCAGCAGTTCGGGACAGGGGGCTCGAAATGAGCAGTTCTTC.

The V and J genes are TRBV10-2 and TRBJ2-2; the match to TRBD1 covers 8 bases. Per the germline V gene, CDR1 is WSHSY and CDR2 is SAAADI. The trim removed 6 bases at V and 0 bases at J, leaving 9 bases unmatched. This CDR3 spans 17 amino acids. The CDR3 loop reads CASRPDKTGANTGELFF. CDR3 nucleotides: TGCGCCAGCAGACCCGATAAGACAGGGGCGAACACCGGGGAGCTGTTTTTT.

This chain links TRBV28 with TRBJ2-3, with 10 bases identical to TRBD1. Trimming cost V 5 bases and J 6 bases; bases outside gene matches: 11. This CDR3 has 16 residues. The germline CDR1 and CDR2 sequences are MDHEN and SYDVKM. DNA for the CDR3: TGTGCCAGCAGTCCATTTGGGACAGGGGTTTCGGATACGCAGTATTTT. This sequence encodes CASSPFGTGVSDTQYF.

The V and J genes are TRBV9 and TRBJ2-3; TRBD1 aligns across 7 bases. The CDR3 length is 14 residues. Trimming removed 4 bases from V and 6 bases from J; junction bases left unmatched: 8. Germline CDR1 and CDR2: SGDLS and YYNGEE. CDR3 in amino acids: CASSTDRQRDTQYF. Written as DNA, the CDR3 is TGTGCCAGCAGCACGGACAGGCAAAGGGATACGCAGTATTTT.

V gene TRBV12-3 or TRBV12-4 combines with J gene TRBJ2-7; the D is unclear. V dropped 6 bases and J dropped 2 bases, with 8 bases sitting between them. The CDR3 has 12 amino acids. This CDR3 is CASRQFTYEQYF. CDR3 bases: TGTGCCAGCAGACAGTTTACCTACGAGCAGTACTTC.

The V and J genes are TRBV7-2 and TRBJ1-2; 8 nucleotides match TRBD1. Germline CDR1 and CDR2: SGHTA and FQGNSA. CDR3 length: 12 residues. V trimming: 6 bases; J trimming: 8 bases; junction bases outside the gene matches: 5. CDR3 region: CASRSQGGGYTF. Here the CDR3 DNA reads TGTGCCAGCAGGTCACAGGGGGGCGGCTACACCTTC.

The chain couples TRBV10-3 to TRBJ1-1, with 8 positions matching TRBD1. Germline CDR1 ENHRY, CDR2 SYGVKD. There are 16 residues in the CDR3. J lost 0 bases, V lost 2 bases, and 5 bases had no gene match. CDR3 region: CAISERQGALNTEAFF. CDR3 sequence (DNA): TGTGCCATCAGTGAGAGGCAGGGGGCCTTGAACACTGAAGCTTTCTTT.

The J gene is TRBJ2-3, the V gene TRBV28, with 8 positions matching TRBD1. The length of the CDR3 is 16 residues. Germline assignment: CDR1 MDHEN and CDR2 SYDVKM. After removal of 5 bases from V and 4 bases from J, the junction contained 11 bases not matched to a gene. CDR3 sequence: CASSANGQGFADTQYF. CDR3 nucleotide sequence: TGTGCCAGCAGTGCTAACGGACAGGGATTCGCAGATACGCAGTATTTT.

This clone was observed once. The chain has TRBV28 and TRBJ1-1; tentative D call: TRBD1 (5 bases). Trimming removed 7 bases from V and 1 base from J, with 16 bases in between. The CDR3 is made up of 15 amino acids. CDR1 is MDHEN and CDR2 is SYDVKM in the germline V gene. The CDR3: CASKSGLHRNTEAFF. CDR3 DNA sequence: TGTGCCAGCAAGTCAGGGTTACATAGGAACACTGAAGCTTTCTTT.

The chain uses TRBV14 and TRBJ1-1; D is unclear. Germline V CDR1 and CDR2: SGHDN, FVKESK. CDR3 length: 13 amino acids. Between the trimmed V and J ends, which lost 0 bases and 6 bases, there was a span of 8 bases. The CDR3 loop reads CASSQDRGAEAFF. In nucleotides, the CDR3 is TGTGCCAGCAGCCAAGACCGGGGTGCTGAAGCTTTCTTT.

This clone was picked up many times. This rearrangement joins TRBV9 to TRBJ2-7, with a weak D call TRBD2 (5 bases). The germline V and J ends were trimmed by 4 bases and 6 bases, with 23 bases remaining between them. This CDR3 region has 16 residues. The germline V gene encodes CDR1 SGDLS and CDR2 YYNGEE. The CDR3 DNA sequence: TGTGCCAGCAGCCTATCCGGCGGTAGCGTCTTAGGCGAGCAGTACTTC. This sequence encodes CASSLSGGSVLGEQYF.

This chain uses TRBV7-9 with TRBJ1-4; D unclear. Per germline, CDR1 SEHNR and CDR2 FQNEAQ (reference sequence). CDR3 size: 12 residues. Trimming took off 3 bases at V and 13 bases at J, with 12 bases between the two ends. The chain's CDR3 is CASSLSDSRLFF. CDR3 DNA sequence: TGTGCCAGCAGCTTGTCCGACTCCAGACTGTTTTTT.

The sample holds a few counts of this clone. The chain uses TRBV9 and TRBJ2-1; the match to TRBD2 covers 7 bases. From germline, CDR1 is SGDLS and CDR2 YYNGEE. V trimming: 0 bases; J trimming: 5 bases; junction bases outside the gene matches: 2. The CDR3 covers 14 residues. The CDR3 loop is CASSVATSNNEQFF. The DNA of the CDR3 is TGTGCCAGCAGCGTAGCGACTAGCAACAATGAGCAGTTCTTC.

The V and J genes are TRBV19 and TRBJ2-3; a possible D gene is TRBD2 (5 bases). The germline V gene has CDR1 LNHDA and CDR2 SQIVND (reference sequence). Trimming shortened V by 8 bases and J by 1 base, and 10 bases separated the two germline ends. The CDR3 runs 13 residues. CDR3 sequence reads: CASALLGTDTQYF. CDR3 DNA sequence: TGTGCCAGTGCCCTACTAGGCACAGATACGCAGTATTTT.